This T cell receptor (beta chain) comes out of a study of vaccination effects on CD4 cells after COVID-19. Overall study findings and caveats: Vaccine- and infection-induced clones showed marked clonal contraction late following vaccination.

In the ViraFEST assay, antigen-specific CD4+ clonotypes were identified by expansion after peptide-pool stimulation. On roughly day 10 of culture, CD4+ T cells were separated out. Neither prior SARS-CoV-2 infection nor positive nucleocapsid antibodies were present in the vaccine recipients. Replacing half the medium with IL-2 medium was done on days 3 and 7. This CDR3 contains 15 residues. V lost 1 base and J 6 bases, leaving 13 bases between the germline ends. From germline, CDR1 is LGHDT and CDR2 YNNKEL (reference sequence). Only in-frame clones appear in the TCRdb table, and some are missing; sequencing was by immunoSEQ multiplex PCR. The table shows tens of thousands of clones, with about four fifths occurring only once. A few counts support this clone. Its antigen is as yet unknown.

This clonotype was obtained from a human donor who received a COVID-19 vaccine. The chain combines TRBV3-1 (or the pseudogene TRBV3-2) with TRBJ2-1, with D maybe TRBD1 (5 bases). The specimen comprised CD4+ T cells from PBMCs cultured with HCoV-229E spike peptides, sampled before COVID-19 vaccination. As DNA, the CDR3 is TGTGCCAGCAGCCAAGGTGTAGGGGCCGTCAATGAGCAGTTCTTC. Amino acid sequence: CASSQGVGAVNEQFF.